These 14 T cell receptor beta chains were sequenced from one sample in a study of CD8+ T cells in alopecia areata. Peripheral blood, together with lesional scalp punch biopsies, was collected from alopecia areata patients. The authors extracted RNA and reverse transcribed it into cDNA as the sequencing template. Libraries were prepared by immunoSEQ multiplex PCR; TCRdb keeps only in-frame clonotypes and omits some of them. The data hold 14,000 or so clones, with 50% to 60% observed a single time. The sample consisted of skin, taken at week 0. These receptors were collected from a human donor with alopecia areata.

The chain has TRBV7-9 and TRBJ1-2; D is perhaps TRBD1 (6 bases). In germline, CDR1 is SEHNR, CDR2 FQNEAQ (reference sequence). The V and J ends lost 0 bases and 5 bases respectively, with 10 bases between them. The CDR3 extends over 14 amino acids. DNA of the CDR3: TGTGCCAGCAGCTTAGCGGACAGACTTTATGGCTACACCTTC. Protein: CASSLADRLYGYTF.

The chain joins TRBV5-1 to TRBJ2-3; perhaps TRBD1 as D (6 bases). The CDR3 totals 18 residues. The V gene's germline CDR1 is SGHRS and CDR2 YFSETQ. Trimming stripped 0 bases from V and 0 bases from J, with 17 bases between. The CDR3 protein is CASSLGSSTGPSTDTQYF. The CDR3 region has the DNA TGCGCCAGCAGCTTGGGGTCCTCAACAGGGCCTAGCACAGATACGCAGTATTTT.

The chain is built from TRBV5-1 and TRBJ2-1; D is tentatively TRBD1 or TRBD2 (5 bases each). The CDR3 is 17 residues long. Between the trimmed V and J ends, which lost 4 bases and 1 base, there was a span of 18 bases. Per germline, CDR1 SGHRS and CDR2 YFSETQ. Here the CDR3 DNA reads TGCGCCAGCAGCCCCGGAGGTAGGGGTGGGTCCTACAATGAGCAGTTCTTC. Encoded protein: CASSPGGRGGSYNEQFF. Drawing the rest from reference TRBV5-1 and TRBJ2-1, the complete variable domain is KAGVTQTPRYLIKTRGQQVTLSCSPISGHRSVSWYQQTPGQGLQFLFEYFSETQRNKGNFPGRFSGRQFSNSRSEMNVSTLELGDSALYLCASSPGGRGGSYNEQFFGPGTRLTVL.

In the case of this clone: This sequence may be a read error, since a much larger clone differs from it by one base. The same CDR3 is also encoded by other DNA sequences in this sample. The rearrangement joins TRBV27 to TRBJ2-7; D is possibly TRBD2 (7 bases). Trimming took 2 bases from V and 3 from J, leaving 14 bases between them. The germline CDR1 and CDR2 sequences are MNHEY and SMNVEV (reference sequence). This CDR3 has 15 amino acids. Here the CDR3 reads CASSLIGGGIYEQYF. In DNA form, the CDR3 reads TGTGCCAGCAGTTTAATAGGGGGGGGCATCTACGAGCAGTACTTC.

As DNA, the CDR3 is TGTGCCACCAGCAGAGATAAGGGGGGCCTCTACGAGCAGTACTTC. Its protein product is CATSRDKGGLYEQYF. The chain joins TRBV15 to TRBJ2-7; D possibly uses TRBD1 or TRBD2 (6 bases each). This CDR3 has 15 amino acids. Germline values: CDR1 LNHNV, CDR2 YYDKDF (reference sequence). With 0 bases removed from V and 3 bases from J, the gap between germline ends came to 12 bases. The full variable domain, in which reference TRBV15 and TRBJ2-7 provide the parts outside the CDR3, is DAMVIQNPRYQVTQFGKPVTLSCSQTLNHNVMYWYQQKSSQAPKLLFHYYDKDFNNEADTPDNFQSRRPNTSFCFLDIRSPGLGDTAMYLCATSRDKGGLYEQYFGPGTRLTVT.

The rearrangement joins TRBV18 to TRBJ2-4; D gene unclear. Germline loops: CDR1 KGHSH, CDR2 LQKENI. Trimming pared 2 bases from V and 1 base from J, leaving 9 bases between. There are 15 residues in the CDR3. The chain's CDR3 is CASSPGIWAKNIQYF. For the CDR3, the DNA is TGTGCCAGCTCACCAGGGATCTGGGCCAAAAACATTCAGTACTTC.

This clone was detected a few times. This chain joins TRBV10-3 and TRBJ2-2, with D perhaps TRBD1 (6 bases). V gave up 7 bases and J gave up 6 bases, with 18 bases separating them. CDR3 length equals 15 residues. The V gene's germline CDR1 is ENHRY and CDR2 SYGVKD. The CDR3 sequence is CAIKNREGDSGELFF. The CDR3 nucleotides are TGTGCCATCAAGAACAGGGAAGGCGACTCCGGGGAGCTGTTTTTT.

The V and J genes are TRBV29-1 and TRBJ2-2; D perhaps matches TRBD1 (6 bases). Trimming stripped 4 bases from V and 0 bases from J, with 15 bases between. CDR3 length: 16 amino acids. Germline CDR1 reads SQVTM; CDR2 reads ANQGSEA. The CDR3 spells CSVGGRGRTNTGELFF. Written as DNA, the CDR3 is TGCAGCGTTGGGGGCAGGGGAAGGACGAACACCGGGGAGCTGTTTTTT.

This clone was detected only a few times. The chain couples TRBV5-4 to TRBJ2-1; 11 positions agree with TRBD1. V shed 1 base, J shed 5 bases, and the junction held 2 bases outside the gene matches. The germline V gene encodes CDR1 SGHNT and CDR2 YYREEE (reference sequence). The CDR3 runs to 15 residues. The CDR3 protein is CASSLSGQGDNEQFF. In nucleotides, the CDR3 is TGTGCCAGCAGCTTGTCGGGACAGGGGGACAATGAGCAGTTCTTC.

By share of the sample, this clone is medium-sized (0.01 to 0.1%). This sequence joins TRBV4-3 and TRBJ2-5, with D possibly being TRBD2 (5 bases). Trimming cost V 0 bases and J 1 base, with 9 bases left between them. Germline CDR1 reads LGHNA; CDR2 reads YSLEER. This CDR3 spans 15 amino acids. DNA for the CDR3: TGCGCCAGCAGCCAAGAATGGCTAGCCCAAGAGACCCAGTACTTC. This gives the protein CASSQEWLAQETQYF.

This clone occurred once. Other DNA variants within this sample encode the same CDR3. This chain connects TRBV4-1 to TRBJ2-5; weak D call: TRBD2 (7 bases). The CDR3 runs 16 residues. V was clipped by 3 bases and J by 4 bases, with 18 bases between them. Germline CDR1 is MGHRA and CDR2 is YSYEKL. This chain's CDR3 is CASSQGGTGRGETQYF. DNA of the CDR3: TGCGCCAGCAGCCAGGGGGGGACCGGCAGGGGAGAGACCCAGTACTTC.

This clone was picked up one time. The chain couples TRBV19 to TRBJ2-6; weak D call: TRBD1 (8 bases). Per germline, CDR1 LNHDA and CDR2 SQIVND (reference sequence). CDR3 length: 18 residues. With 6 bases removed from V and 0 bases from J, the gap between germline ends came to 18 bases. In nucleotides, the CDR3 is TGTGCCAGTAGACATAGGACAGGGAGGGGCTCTGGGGCCAACGTCCTGACTTTC. As protein: CASRHRTGRGSGANVLTF.

The chain recombines TRBV5-4 with TRBJ1-1, with 8 positions matching TRBD1. The CDR3 is made up of 15 amino acids. Germline assignment: CDR1 SGHNT and CDR2 YYREEE (reference sequence). The V gene end was trimmed by 2 bases and the J gene end by 0 bases; junction bases not matched to a gene: 3. The CDR3 coding sequence is TGTGCCAGCAGCTTCAGGGGGCCGATGAACACTGAAGCTTTCTTT. It encodes CASSFRGPMNTEAFF.

Note on this clone: This likely comes from a read error, as the CDR3 has no conserved phenylalanine or tryptophan at its end. The limits of the CDR3 on the DNA are not certain, so only TCRdb's listed CDR3 is given. The chain joins TRBV5-4 to TRBJ1-2. The V gene's germline CDR1 is SGHNT and CDR2 YYREEE (reference sequence). The CDR3 is 8 residues long, ends included. This CDR3 reads CASSLIVL.